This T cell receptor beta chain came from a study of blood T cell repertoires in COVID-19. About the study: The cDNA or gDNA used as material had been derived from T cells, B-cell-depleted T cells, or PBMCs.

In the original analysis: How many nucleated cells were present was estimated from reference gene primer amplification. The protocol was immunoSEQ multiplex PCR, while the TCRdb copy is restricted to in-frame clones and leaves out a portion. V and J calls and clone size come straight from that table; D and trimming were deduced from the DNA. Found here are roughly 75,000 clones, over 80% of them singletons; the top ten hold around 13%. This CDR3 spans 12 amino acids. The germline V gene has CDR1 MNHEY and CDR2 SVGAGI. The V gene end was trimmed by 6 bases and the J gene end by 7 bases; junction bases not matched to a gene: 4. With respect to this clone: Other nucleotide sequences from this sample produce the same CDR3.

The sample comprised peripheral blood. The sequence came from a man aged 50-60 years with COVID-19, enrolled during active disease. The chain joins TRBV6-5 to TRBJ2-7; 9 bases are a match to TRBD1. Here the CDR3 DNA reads TGTGCCAGCAGACAGGGGGCGGGGGAGCAGTACTTC. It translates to CASRQGAGEQYF.